The TCR beta chain under discussion was sequenced for a study of T cell responses to AZD1222 COVID-19 vaccine. Overall study: Pooled samples include second doses given at about 4 or 12 weeks.

Produced via immunoSEQ multiplex PCR; TCRdb's table is partial and in-frame only. The sample carries 95,000 to 150,000 clones, about 90% recorded once. Whole-study results and caveats: Dominant at 160-218 and 743-854, vaccine-associated CD4 TCRs also spanned spike. Repertoires were sampled only after the peak T cell response. Mostly white British, mostly female donors; authors suggested clonal diversity may be underestimated.

Germline CDR1 MNHEY, CDR2 SMNVEV (reference sequence). There are 17 residues in the CDR3. The germline V and J ends were trimmed by 4 bases and 2 bases, with 15 bases remaining between them. Points on this clone: The antigen remains undetermined.

The sample in question was peripheral blood, obtained on day 0 of AZD1222 vaccination. The clonotype was recovered from an adult in good health. This chain uses TRBV27 with TRBJ2-6; possible D gene TRBD1, 6 bases. CDR3 bases: TGTGCCAGCAGTTCCCTCTCACAGGGCACTGGGGCCAACGTCCTGACTTTC. Protein product: CASSSLSQGTGANVLTF.